This T cell receptor beta chain was identified in a study of metastatic and nonmetastatic thyroid tumors. On the study more broadly: Comparison of repertoires was carried out across blood and tumor or nodule tissue from malignant and benign thyroid patients.

The sample holds many counts of this clone. As originally analysed: It was from CDR3 differences across clinicopathological groups that a distant-metastasis classifier for papillary thyroid cancer was built. TCRdb reanalyzed the PCR reads via MiXCR. For this entry, the V and J calls and clone size follow TCRdb and not the study's own pipeline. The sample lists 80,000 to 85,000 clones, about 12% occurring once. Trimming at V came to 2 bases and at J to 5 bases, leaving 2 bases not matched to a gene. CDR1 and CDR2 (germline): MNHEY, SVGEGT. The CDR3 spans 15 residues. Thyroid surgery was performed in patients who had received no treatment beforehand.

The chain uses TRBV6-2 or TRBV6-3 and TRBJ1-3; 11 positions match TRBD1. The TCR comes from a female donor with papillary thyroid cancer or a benign thyroid nodule (not recorded which). Some clones in this sample may be carry-over from other donors' samples. Input material: tumor tissue. The CDR3 loop is CASSYGTGGRNTIYF. CDR3 coding DNA: TGTGCCAGCAGTTACGGGACAGGGGGAAGAAACACCATATATTTT.